This TCR beta chain emerged from a study of shared clonotypes between healthy human individuals. CDR1 and CDR2 from the germline V gene are ENHRY and SYGVKD. This CDR3 has 15 amino acids. Unmatched junction bases numbered 0, after V lost 0 bases and J lost 4 bases. Measured with immunoSEQ multiplex PCR; TCRdb has only the in-frame clones, and not every one. The profile shows roughly 2.5 million clones, over 85% of them singletons. The count of this clone is one. The sequence came from a man aged 18 to 29 in good health. Sequenced sample: naive CD4+ T cells sorted from blood. Documented subset: CD45RA+ positively selected. The V call is TRBV10-3, the J call TRBJ2-7; 13 nucleotides match TRBD2. As DNA, the CDR3 is TGTGCCATCAGTGAGTCACTAGCGGGAGGGTACGAGCAGTACTTC. Translating gives CAISESLAGGYEQYF.